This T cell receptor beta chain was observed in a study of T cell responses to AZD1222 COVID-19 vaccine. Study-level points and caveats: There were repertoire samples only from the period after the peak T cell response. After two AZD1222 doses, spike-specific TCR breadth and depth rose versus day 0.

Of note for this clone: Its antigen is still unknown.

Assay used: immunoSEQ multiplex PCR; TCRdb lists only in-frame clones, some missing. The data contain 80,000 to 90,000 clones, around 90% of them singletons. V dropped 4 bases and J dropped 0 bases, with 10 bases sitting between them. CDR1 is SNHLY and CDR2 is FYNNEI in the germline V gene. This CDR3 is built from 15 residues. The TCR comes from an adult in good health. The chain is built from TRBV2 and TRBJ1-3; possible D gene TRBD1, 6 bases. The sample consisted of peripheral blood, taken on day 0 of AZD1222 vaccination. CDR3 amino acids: CASSAAGASGNTIYF. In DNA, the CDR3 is TGTGCCAGCAGTGCGGCAGGGGCCTCTGGAAACACCATATATTTT.